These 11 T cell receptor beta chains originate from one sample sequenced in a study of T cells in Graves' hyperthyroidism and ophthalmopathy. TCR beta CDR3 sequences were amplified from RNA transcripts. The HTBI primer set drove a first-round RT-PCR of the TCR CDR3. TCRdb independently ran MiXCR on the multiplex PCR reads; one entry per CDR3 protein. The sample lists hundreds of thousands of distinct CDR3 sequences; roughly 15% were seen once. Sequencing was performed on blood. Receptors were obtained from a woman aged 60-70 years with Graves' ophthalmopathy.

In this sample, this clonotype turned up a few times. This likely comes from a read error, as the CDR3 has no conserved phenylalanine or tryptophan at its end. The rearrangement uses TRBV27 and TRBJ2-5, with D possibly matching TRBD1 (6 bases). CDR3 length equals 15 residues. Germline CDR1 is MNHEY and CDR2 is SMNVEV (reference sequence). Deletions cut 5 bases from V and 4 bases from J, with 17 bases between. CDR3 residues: CASSPSTGYGETQYL. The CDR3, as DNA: TGTGCCAGCAGTCCATCAACAGGGTACGGAGAGACCCAGTACCTC.

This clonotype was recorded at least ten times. For the CDR3, the DNA is TGTGCCAGCAGTTCTTCCCCTAGCGGGAGGGGAAGCACAGATACGCAGTATTTT. Translating it yields CASSSSPSGRGSTDTQYF. This chain joins TRBV28 and TRBJ2-3, with TRBD2 identical over 12 bases. The trim removed 4 bases at V and 0 bases at J, leaving 8 bases unmatched. The CDR3 runs to 18 residues. Germline CDR1 is MDHEN and CDR2 is SYDVKM.

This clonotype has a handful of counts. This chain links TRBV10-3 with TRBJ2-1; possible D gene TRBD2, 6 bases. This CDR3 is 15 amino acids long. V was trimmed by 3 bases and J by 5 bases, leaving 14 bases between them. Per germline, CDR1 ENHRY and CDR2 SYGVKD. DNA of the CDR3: TGTGCCATCAGTGATCAAGGAGGGTCCGACAATGAGCAGTTCTTC. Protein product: CAISDQGGSDNEQFF.

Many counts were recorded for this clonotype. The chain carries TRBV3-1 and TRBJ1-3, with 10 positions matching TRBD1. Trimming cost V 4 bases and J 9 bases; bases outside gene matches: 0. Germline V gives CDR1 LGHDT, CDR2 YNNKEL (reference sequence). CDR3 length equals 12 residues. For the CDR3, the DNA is TGTGCCAGCAGCCGGACAGGGGGCACCATATATTTT. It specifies CASSRTGGTIYF.

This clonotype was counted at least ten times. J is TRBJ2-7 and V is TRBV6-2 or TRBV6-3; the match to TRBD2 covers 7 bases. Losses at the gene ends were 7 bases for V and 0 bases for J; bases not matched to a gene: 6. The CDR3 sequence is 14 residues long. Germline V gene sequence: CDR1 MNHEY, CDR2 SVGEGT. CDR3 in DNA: TGTGCCAGCACCGGGCTAGCGGCCTCCTACGAGCAGTACTTC. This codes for CASTGLAASYEQYF.

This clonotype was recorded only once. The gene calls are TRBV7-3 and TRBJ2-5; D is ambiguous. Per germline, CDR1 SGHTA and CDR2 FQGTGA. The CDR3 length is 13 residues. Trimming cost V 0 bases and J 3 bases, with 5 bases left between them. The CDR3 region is CASSLTIKETQYF. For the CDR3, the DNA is TGTGCCAGCAGCTTAACAATCAAAGAGACCCAGTACTTC.

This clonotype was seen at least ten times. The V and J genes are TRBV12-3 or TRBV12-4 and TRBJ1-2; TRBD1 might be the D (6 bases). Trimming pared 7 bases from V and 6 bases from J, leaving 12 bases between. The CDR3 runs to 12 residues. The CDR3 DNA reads TGTGCCAGCAACAAGGGGGGTCATGGCTACACCTTC. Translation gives CASNKGGHGYTF.

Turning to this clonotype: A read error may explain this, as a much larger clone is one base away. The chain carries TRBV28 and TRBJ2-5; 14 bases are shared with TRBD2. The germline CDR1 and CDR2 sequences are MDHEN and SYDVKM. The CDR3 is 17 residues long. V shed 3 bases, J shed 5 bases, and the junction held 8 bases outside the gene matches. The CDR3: CASSLVGGLAGGETQYF. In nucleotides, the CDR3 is TGTGCCAGCAGTTTGGTCGGAGGACTAGCGGGAGGCGAGACCCAGTACTTC.

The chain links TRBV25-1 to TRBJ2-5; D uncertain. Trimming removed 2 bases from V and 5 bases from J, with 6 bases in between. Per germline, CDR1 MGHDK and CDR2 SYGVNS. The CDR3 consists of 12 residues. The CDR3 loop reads CASSEMSETQYF. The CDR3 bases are TGTGCCAGCAGTGAAATGAGTGAGACCCAGTACTTC.

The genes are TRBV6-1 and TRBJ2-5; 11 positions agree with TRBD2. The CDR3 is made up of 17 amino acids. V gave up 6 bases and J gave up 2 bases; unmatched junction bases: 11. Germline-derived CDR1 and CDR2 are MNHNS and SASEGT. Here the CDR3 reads CASSPGLLAGAQETQYF. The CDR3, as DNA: TGTGCCAGCAGCCCGGGCTTACTAGCGGGGGCGCAAGAGACCCAGTACTTC.

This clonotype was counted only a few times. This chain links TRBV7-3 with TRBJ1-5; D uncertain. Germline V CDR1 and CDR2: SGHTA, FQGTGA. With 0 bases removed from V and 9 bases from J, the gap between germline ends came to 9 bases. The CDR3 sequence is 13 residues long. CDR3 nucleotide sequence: TGTGCCAGCAGCTTAACTCGGACCGGGCCCCAGCATTTT. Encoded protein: CASSLTRTGPQHF.